Listed here are 27 T cell receptor beta chains from one sample, sequenced in a study of T-cell memory formation after mild COVID-19. TCRdb passed the 5' RACE reads through MiXCR, listing each CDR3 protein once. The sample contains about 350,000 distinct CDR3 sequences, 25% to 30% of which appear only once. Sequencing was performed on PBMCs or a T cell subset sorted from them (not recorded which). The receptors originated from an adult woman who had mild COVID-19 (a few samples of this study predate the infection). Cell type and time point are not known.

This clonotype was picked up a small number of times. CDR3: CASTRSRWGQTYTEAFF. The CDR3 bases are TGTGCCAGCACTCGCTCCCGGTGGGGACAAACTTACACTGAAGCTTTCTTT. The chain joins TRBV28 to TRBJ1-1; D might be TRBD1 (6 bases). Germline loops: CDR1 MDHEN, CDR2 SYDVKM. The CDR3 is 17 amino acids. Trimming removed 7 bases at V and 3 bases at J, with 24 bases between.

This clonotype showed up many times. This chain uses TRBV20-1 with TRBJ2-2; 8 bases are a match to TRBD2. Germline-derived CDR1 and CDR2 are DFQATT and SNEGSKA (reference sequence). Germline trimming cut 6 bases from V and 8 bases from J; bases unmatched to any gene: 17. The CDR3 extends over 16 amino acids. CDR3 protein: CSASPAGARGVGELFF. CDR3 DNA: TGCAGTGCCTCCCCGGCGGGTGCGCGGGGGGTTGGGGAGCTGTTTTTT.

The rearrangement links TRBV4-3 to TRBJ2-7; D gene ambiguous. The V gene's germline CDR1 is LGHNA and CDR2 YSLEER. The CDR3 runs to 15 residues. The ends were cut back, 3 bases at V and 2 bases at J, with 14 bases in the middle. The CDR3 bases are TGCGCCAGCAGCCAGTCTGATAGGTTCACCTACGAGCAGTACTTC. Protein: CASSQSDRFTYEQYF.

V usage is TRBV7-3 and J usage is TRBJ2-2; D is undetermined. Germline CDR1 SGHTA, CDR2 FQGTGA. The CDR3 runs to 13 residues. V lost 0 bases and J 6 bases, leaving 5 bases between the germline ends. The CDR3 reads CASSLTVPGELFF. The CDR3 DNA is TGTGCCAGCAGCTTAACGGTACCCGGGGAGCTGTTTTTT.

The chain links TRBV29-1 to TRBJ1-4; D is undetermined. The CDR3 is made up of 15 amino acids. Per the germline V gene, CDR1 is SQVTM and CDR2 is ANQGSEA. Trimming cost V 0 bases and J 0 bases, with 8 bases left between them. CDR3 loop: CSVEDPEATNEKLFF. CDR3 coding DNA: TGCAGCGTTGAAGATCCGGAGGCAACTAATGAAAAACTGTTTTTT. Variable domain in full (rest from reference TRBV29-1 and TRBJ1-4): SAVISQKPSRDICQRGTSLTIQCQVDSQVTMMFWYRQQPGQSLTLIATANQGSEATYESGFVIDKFPISRPNLTFSTLTVSNMSPEDSSIYLCSVEDPEATNEKLFFGSGTQLSVL.

The chain employs TRBV2 and TRBJ1-6; unclear D gene. The germline V and J ends were trimmed by 5 bases and 0 bases, with 11 bases remaining between them. There are 16 residues in the CDR3. Germline V gene lookup returns CDR1 SNHLY and CDR2 FYNNEI. The CDR3 DNA sequence: TGTGCCAGCAGTAAACTCAGCGGCTCCTATAATTCACCCCTCCACTTT. It is translated as CASSKLSGSYNSPLHF.

The chain recombines TRBV29-1 with TRBJ1-2; D is ambiguous. The ends were cut back, 1 base at V and 3 bases at J, with 12 bases in the middle. This CDR3 is built from 14 residues. In germline, CDR1 is SQVTM, CDR2 ANQGSEA. The DNA of the CDR3 is TGCAGCGTTGAAGCTCACAAGAGCTACTATGGCTACACCTTC. Translation: CSVEAHKSYYGYTF.

J is TRBJ2-7 and V is TRBV3-1; the D is unclear. This CDR3 comprises 15 residues. The germline CDR1 and CDR2 sequences are LGHDT and YNNKEL (reference sequence). With 1 base removed from V and 7 bases from J, the gap between germline ends came to 17 bases. CDR3 amino acids: CASSQGSLSTREQYF. The DNA of the CDR3 is TGTGCCAGCAGCCAAGGGTCCCTGTCTACGCGGGAGCAGTACTTC.

The genes are TRBV20-1 and TRBJ1-2; possible D gene TRBD1, 5 bases. Germline CDR1 and CDR2: DFQATT and SNEGSKA (reference sequence). V lost 5 bases to trimming and J lost 3 bases, with 16 bases between them. This CDR3 has 14 residues. The CDR3 is CSAGNGAGDYGYTF. For the CDR3, the DNA is TGCAGTGCTGGCAATGGGGCAGGAGACTATGGCTACACCTTC.

There are a few counts of this clonotype. The CDR3 nucleotides are TGTGCCAGCAGCTTACTTGGCTGGGGACAGGGACGCAATGAGCAGTTCTTC. Encoded protein: CASSLLGWGQGRNEQFF. The chain carries TRBV7-6 and TRBJ2-1; 9 nucleotides agree with TRBD1. With V trimmed by 2 bases and J by 6 bases, 11 bases remained unmatched. Germline assignment: CDR1 SGHVS and CDR2 FNYEAQ. CDR3 length: 17 amino acids.

The CDR3 coding sequence is TGTGCCTGGAGACTAGCGGGAGATGTAGATACGCAGTATTTT. This codes for CAWRLAGDVDTQYF. The rearrangement links TRBV30 to TRBJ2-3, with 11 bases identical to TRBD2. Germline V gene sequence: CDR1 GTSNPN, CDR2 SVGIG (reference sequence). V was clipped by 3 bases and J by 5 bases; unmatched bases: 4. The CDR3 has 14 amino acids.

The chain has TRBV30 and TRBJ1-5, with 10 positions matching TRBD1. Germline V gene sequence: CDR1 GTSNPN, CDR2 SVGIG (reference sequence). Trimming took 8 bases from V and 9 from J; bases not matched to a gene: 13. CDR3 length equals 14 residues. Written as DNA, the CDR3 is TGTGCCCTCCGGGACAGGGGCGGTCTGGGGCCCCAGCATTTT. Translating it yields CALRDRGGLGPQHF. Full variable domain (missing parts from reference TRBV30 and TRBJ1-5): SQTIHQWPATLVQPVGSPLSLECTVEGTSNPNLYWYRQAAGRGLQLLFYSVGIGQISSEVPQNLSASRPQDRQFILSSKKLLLSDSGFYLCALRDRGGLGPQHFGDGTRLSIL.

The chain has TRBV5-1 and TRBJ2-7; no definite D call. Per the germline V gene, CDR1 is SGHRS and CDR2 is YFSETQ. V lost 4 bases to trimming and J lost 5 bases, with 10 bases between them. This CDR3 region has 12 residues. CDR3 sequence: CASSHPANEQYF. The CDR3 DNA reads TGCGCCAGCAGCCACCCGGCCAACGAGCAGTACTTC.

This sequence joins TRBV27 and TRBJ2-5; either TRBD1 or TRBD2 may fit D (6 bases each). The V and J ends lost 1 base and 4 bases respectively, with 10 bases between them. Per the germline V gene, CDR1 is MNHEY and CDR2 is SMNVEV (reference sequence). This CDR3 is built from 14 residues. CDR3 in DNA: TGTGCCAGCAGTTTATGGGGGGCGGGAGAGACCCAGTACTTC. Protein sequence: CASSLWGAGETQYF.

The chain couples TRBV20-1 to TRBJ2-1, with D perhaps matching TRBD2 (6 bases). The J call may be mistaken, given a closer DNA end match to TRBJ2-5. Germline CDR1 reads DFQATT; CDR2 reads SNEGSKA (reference sequence). The CDR3 extends over 14 amino acids. CDR3 amino acids: CSARGLLYQETQYF. CDR3 DNA sequence: TGCAGTGCTAGGGGACTCCTGTACCAAGAGACCCAGTACTTC.

This clonotype has only a few counts. This chain connects TRBV15 to TRBJ1-6; D not resolved. CDR3 length: 13 residues. Looked up from germline, CDR1 is LNHNV and CDR2 is YYDKDF (reference sequence). The V and J ends lost 6 bases and 5 bases respectively, with 8 bases between them. The CDR3 spells CATRASDNSPLHF. As DNA, the CDR3 is TGTGCCACCAGGGCTAGCGATAATTCACCCCTCCACTTT.

The chain employs TRBV5-1 and TRBJ2-3, with a tentative D call TRBD1 (7 bases). Germline CDR1 is SGHRS and CDR2 is YFSETQ. Trimming removed 4 bases at V and 5 bases at J, with 14 bases between. The CDR3 covers 14 residues. The CDR3 DNA follows: TGCGCCAGCAGCGGCGGGACAGCCGAAGATACGCAGTATTTT. Protein: CASSGGTAEDTQYF.

J is TRBJ2-7 and V is TRBV7-9; TRBD1 might be the D (6 bases). Trimming took 6 bases from V and 0 from J, leaving 12 bases between them. The CDR3 sequence is 14 residues long. Germline loops: CDR1 SEHNR, CDR2 FQNEAQ (reference sequence). CDR3 nucleotides: TGTGCCAGCAGGTCGGACAGAGCCTCCTACGAGCAGTACTTC. Its protein product is CASRSDRASYEQYF. The full variable domain, its missing parts supplied by reference TRBV7-9 and TRBJ2-7, is DTGVSQNPRHKITKRGQNVTFRCDPISEHNRLYWYRQTLGQGPEFLTYFQNEAQLEKSRLLSDRFSAERPKGSFSTLEIQRTEQGDSAMYLCASRSDRASYEQYFGPGTRLTVT.

The chain combines TRBV18 with TRBJ2-3; no definite D call. V shed 3 bases and J shed 9 bases, with 10 bases lying between them. This CDR3 is built from 12 residues. Germline CDR1 and CDR2: KGHSH and LQKENI. The CDR3 here is CASSPLGYTQYF. For the CDR3, the DNA is TGTGCCAGCTCACCTCTTGGGTACACGCAGTATTTT.

This clonotype was found a few times. The gene calls are TRBV6-6 and TRBJ2-7; D perhaps matches TRBD1 (6 bases). CDR1 is MNHNY and CDR2 is SVGAGI in the germline V gene (reference sequence). The CDR3 has 15 amino acids. V was cut by 6 bases and J by 3 bases, with 18 bases left in between. CDR3 DNA sequence: TGTGCCAGCAGCTCCGCCTCACCACAGGGCTACGAGCAGTACTTC. Amino acids: CASSSASPQGYEQYF.

This clonotype was seen only a few times. This chain links TRBV15 with TRBJ1-5; D not certain. Germline assignment: CDR1 LNHNV and CDR2 YYDKDF (reference sequence). The CDR3 consists of 16 residues. V was cut by 0 bases and J by 0 bases, with 9 bases left in between. CDR3 region: CATSREGPYSNQPQHF. As DNA, the CDR3 is TGTGCCACCAGCAGAGAAGGGCCCTATAGCAATCAGCCCCAGCATTTT.

The gene calls are TRBV5-5 and TRBJ2-3; TRBD2 might be the D (6 bases). There are 14 residues in the CDR3. Germline values: CDR1 SGHKS, CDR2 YYEKEE (reference sequence). V was cut by 3 bases and J by 4 bases, with 12 bases left in between. The CDR3 nucleotides are TGTGCCAGCAGCTCCGGACTAAGCCCAGATACGCAGTATTTT. This encodes CASSSGLSPDTQYF.

This clonotype was counted between two and nine times. The CDR3 nucleotides are TGTGCCAGCAGTTTTTCCCAGGGCTACGAGCAGTACTTC. As protein: CASSFSQGYEQYF. This chain connects TRBV27 to TRBJ2-7, with a possible D match to TRBD1 (5 bases). The ends were cut back, 3 bases at V and 3 bases at J, with 9 bases in the middle. The CDR3 consists of 13 residues. Germline V gene lookup returns CDR1 MNHEY and CDR2 SMNVEV (reference sequence).

The gene calls are TRBV12-3 or TRBV12-4 and TRBJ2-5; 9 bases line up with TRBD1. Losses at the gene ends were 3 bases for V and 4 bases for J; bases not matched to a gene: 6. This CDR3 has 15 amino acids. The CDR3 DNA reads TGTGCCAGCAGTTTGGGGGGACAGGGTCGAGAGACCCAGTACTTC. Translated, it gives CASSLGGQGRETQYF.

The chain recombines TRBV5-1 with TRBJ2-7; D might be TRBD1 (7 bases). The CDR3 length is 15 residues. Germline lookup yields CDR1 SGHRS and CDR2 YFSETQ. Trimming shortened V by 3 bases and J by 3 bases, and 16 bases separated the two germline ends. CDR3 bases: TGCGCCAGCAGCTGGAGGGACAGACCGTACTACGAGCAGTACTTC. Its translation is CASSWRDRPYYEQYF. Full variable domain (missing parts from reference TRBV5-1 and TRBJ2-7): KAGVTQTPRYLIKTRGQQVTLSCSPISGHRSVSWYQQTPGQGLQFLFEYFSETQRNKGNFPGRFSGRQFSNSRSEMNVSTLELGDSALYLCASSWRDRPYYEQYFGPGTRLTVT.

The chain employs TRBV29-1 and TRBJ2-2, with a tentative D call TRBD2 (6 bases). The CDR3 extends over 15 amino acids. Trimming cost V 4 bases and J 0 bases, with 12 bases left between them. Germline V gene lookup returns CDR1 SQVTM and CDR2 ANQGSEA. This CDR3 reads CSVAGTAANTGELFF. Here the CDR3 DNA reads TGCAGCGTTGCCGGGACTGCTGCGAACACCGGGGAGCTGTTTTTT.

CDR3 residues: CASSLGTVGSPLHF. For the CDR3, the DNA is TGTGCCAGCTCACTAGGGACAGTCGGGTCACCCCTCCACTTT. The rearrangement joins TRBV18 to TRBJ1-6, with 7 bases aligning to TRBD1. J lost 10 bases, V lost 4 bases, and 7 bases had no gene match. The CDR3 runs to 14 residues. Germline CDR1 reads KGHSH; CDR2 reads LQKENI.